A selection of T cell receptor beta chains follows, all from one sample in a study of blood T cell repertoires in COVID-19. This table comes from immunoSEQ multiplex PCR, and its TCRdb copy is limited to in-frame clones, with some not included. This sample yields some 140,000 clones, of which about 76% are seen a single time; more than 15% belongs to the top ten. The sample was peripheral blood. All receptors derive from a man older than 75 with acute or convalescent COVID-19. Both conserved end residues are part of each CDR3. D genes are given only for firm matches. Size tells how often a clone was seen (once, few, many) or the class of an expanded clone, and some rows leave it out.

. | TRBJ1-1 | . | TRBV19 | CASLSWQDTEAFF | TGTGCCAGTCTTTCGTGGCAGGACACTGAAGCTTTCTTT
. | TRBJ1-5 | TRBD1 | TRBV7-8 | CASSYLDRGNQPQHF | TGTGCCAGCAGCTACCTGGACAGGGGCAATCAGCCCCAGCATTTT
. | TRBJ2-7 | TRBD1 | TRBV7-9 | CASSLATQGQHNSYEQYF | TGTGCCAGCAGCTTAGCTACCCAGGGACAGCATAATTCCTACGAGCAGTACTTC
. | TRBJ2-3 | TRBD1 | TRBV5-1 | CASSLGSAGGKDTQYF | TGCGCCAGCAGCTTGGGTTCGGCAGGGGGCAAAGATACGCAGTATTTT
. | TRBJ1-2 | . | TRBV28 | CASRNRGEGYTF | TGTGCCAGCAGAAACCGGGGGGAGGGCTACACCTTC
. | TRBJ1-2 | . | TRBV30 | CAWSRFKGDGYTF | TGTGCCTGGAGCCGATTCAAGGGGGATGGCTACACCTTC
. | TRBJ1-5 | . | TRBV19 | CASSIHRTWGNQPQHF | TGTGCCAGTAGTATTCATCGGACTTGGGGCAATCAGCCCCAGCATTTT
. | TRBJ1-4 | . | TRBV20-1 | CSASQTGWTNEKLFF | TGCAGTGCTAGTCAAACAGGGTGGACTAATGAAAAACTGTTTTTT
few | TRBJ2-5 | . | TRBV6-6 | CASRTGQGEAETQYF | TGTGCCAGCAGGACCGGGCAGGGGGAGGCGGAGACCCAGTACTTC
few | TRBJ2-1 | TRBD1 | TRBV6-2/TRBV6-3 | CASSTRQGGPSNEQFF | TGTGCCAGCAGTACCCGACAGGGGGGCCCCTCCAATGAGCAGTTCTTC
. | TRBJ2-1 | . | TRBV5-5 | CASSLAGRVQGNEQFF | TGTGCCAGCAGCTTGGCCGGAAGGGTTCAGGGGAATGAGCAGTTCTTC
few | TRBJ1-6 | . | TRBV18 | CASSPPPGISPLHF | TGTGCCAGCTCACCACCGCCAGGGATTTCACCCCTCCACTTT
. | TRBJ2-6 | . | TRBV30 | CAWKWSGANVLTF | TGTGCCTGGAAGTGGAGTGGGGCCAACGTCCTGACTTTC
. | TRBJ2-5 | . | TRBV11-2 | CASSLGGGGQTQYF | TGTGCCAGCAGCTTAGGAGGGGGGGGACAGACCCAGTACTTC
. | TRBJ1-6 | . | TRBV5-1 | CASSPKGGRDSPLHF | TGCGCCAGCAGCCCCAAGGGAGGACGCGATTCACCCCTCCACTTT
. | TRBJ2-7 | . | TRBV6-5 | CASSQTRSYEQYF | TGTGCCAGCAGTCAGACACGGTCCTACGAGCAGTACTTC
many | TRBJ1-2 | TRBD1 | TRBV5-1 | CASSLVLSGQGINYGYTF | TGCGCCAGCAGCTTGGTTCTCTCGGGACAGGGGATAAACTATGGCTACACCTTC
few | TRBJ2-7 | . | TRBV13 | CASSLARELRLEQYF | TGTGCCAGCAGCCTCGCGAGGGAGTTAAGACTCGAGCAGTACTTC
. | TRBJ2-7 | TRBD1 | TRBV15 | CATSTGGTYEQYF | TGTGCCACCAGCACAGGGGGCACCTACGAGCAGTACTTC
. | TRBJ2-6 | . | TRBV23-1 | CARGLSGANVLTF | TGCGCCCGCGGTTTGTCTGGGGCCAACGTCCTGACTTTC
. | TRBJ1-1 | . | TRBV2 | CASSEAGRYTEAFF | TGTGCCAGCAGTGAAGCAGGGAGGTACACTGAAGCTTTCTTT
once | TRBJ1-2 | TRBD1 | TRBV11-2 | CASSSGQIYGYTF | TGTGCCAGCAGCTCGGGACAGATCTATGGCTACACCTTC
. | TRBJ2-7 | TRBD1 | TRBV28 | CASSLLFGQASYEQYF | TGTGCCAGCAGTTTATTGTTTGGACAGGCTTCCTACGAGCAGTACTTC
. | TRBJ2-3 | TRBD2 | TRBV7-8 | CASSQAAGGPRDTQYF | TGTGCCAGCAGTCAGGCTGCGGGGGGGCCGCGGGATACGCAGTATTTT
. | TRBJ1-1 | . | TRBV18 | CASSETGNTEAFF | TGTGCCAGCTCAGAGACAGGGAACACTGAAGCTTTCTTT
. | TRBJ2-1 | . | TRBV7-2 | CASSLIARDEQFF | TGTGCCAGCAGCTTAATCGCCCGGGATGAGCAGTTCTTC
few | TRBJ1-2 | . | TRBV7-2 | CASSQWSGQIYGYTF | TGTGCCAGCAGCCAATGGTCAGGACAGATCTATGGCTACACCTTC
. | TRBJ2-1 | . | TRBV6-5 | CASSRVDYNEQFF | TGTGCCAGCTCTCGGGTCGACTACAATGAGCAGTTCTTC
. | TRBJ1-5 | . | TRBV19 | CASSLTANNQPQHF | TGTGCCAGTAGCCTGACAGCTAACAATCAGCCCCAGCATTTT
. | TRBJ1-3 | . | TRBV10-3 | CAISEILGAGNTIYF | TGTGCCATCAGTGAAATATTAGGGGCCGGAAACACCATATATTTT
. | TRBJ2-5 | . | TRBV12-5 | CASGPNQDTETQYF | TGTGCTAGTGGTCCAAATCAGGATACGGAGACCCAGTACTTC
few | TRBJ1-3 | . | TRBV2 | CASSERSGGGNTIYF | TGTGCCAGCAGTGAAAGGTCAGGAGGAGGAAACACCATATATTTT
. | TRBJ1-6 | TRBD1 | TRBV5-5 | CACSRGGQRNSPLHF | TGTGCCTGCAGTCGGGGGGGACAGCGAAATTCACCCCTCCACTTT
. | TRBJ1-5 | . | TRBV10-3 | CAISDGGQPQHF | TGTGCCATCAGTGACGGCGGGCAGCCCCAGCATTTT
once | TRBJ2-3 | . | TRBV10-3 | CAISEGGSFTDTQYF | TGTGCCATCAGTGAGGGCGGGTCCTTCACAGATACGCAGTATTTT
. | TRBJ2-1 | . | TRBV7-2 | CASSLNLPPLSEQFF | TGTGCCAGCAGCTTGAACCTTCCCCCTTTGAGTGAGCAGTTCTTC
. | TRBJ1-1 | . | TRBV11-2 | CASSLPTVRNTEAFF | TGTGCCAGCAGCTTACCGACAGTTCGGAACACTGAAGCTTTCTTT
few | TRBJ2-3 | . | TRBV7-8 | CASSSSERTDTQYF | TGTGCCAGCAGCTCCTCCGAGAGGACAGATACGCAGTATTTT
. | TRBJ2-1 | . | TRBV4-1 | CASSLAASYNEQFF | TGCGCCAGCAGCCTGGCGGCCTCCTACAATGAGCAGTTCTTC
. | TRBJ2-3 | TRBD1 | TRBV2 | CASRPDRDTDTQYF | TGTGCCAGCAGACCGGACAGGGACACAGATACGCAGTATTTT
. | TRBJ2-5 | TRBD1 | TRBV7-9 | CASSFGTGTETQYF | TGTGCCAGCAGCTTCGGGACAGGGACGGAGACCCAGTACTTC
. | TRBJ2-5 | TRBD1 | TRBV23-1 | CASSLPGQGLETQYF | TGCGCCAGCAGTCTTCCGGGACAGGGTTTGGAGACCCAGTACTTC
. | TRBJ2-5 | TRBD2 | TRBV5-4 | CASSLAGYSDRTRETQYF | TGTGCCAGCAGCTTGGCAGGGTATTCCGACCGGACTAGGGAGACCCAGTACTTC
. | TRBJ2-7 | TRBD1 | TRBV19 | CASSNRQGKDEQYF | TGTGCCAGTAGTAACCGACAGGGGAAAGACGAGCAGTACTTC
. | TRBJ2-5 | . | TRBV4-1 | CASSQDAGARGETQYF | TGCGCCAGCAGCCAAGATGCGGGGGCCAGGGGAGAGACCCAGTACTTC
. | TRBJ2-7 | . | TRBV6-5 | CAEALGETYEQYF | TGTGCCGAAGCACTGGGAGAGACCTACGAGCAGTACTTC
. | TRBJ1-6 | TRBD1 | TRBV6-1 | CASSESLLGQGNNSPLHF | TGTGCCAGCAGTGAGTCACTCTTAGGACAGGGCAATAATTCACCCCTCCACTTT
. | TRBJ2-3 | . | TRBV7-2 | CASSFQFTDTQYF | TGTGCCAGCAGCTTCCAATTCACAGATACGCAGTATTTT
few | TRBJ2-6 | . | TRBV7-9 | CASSSNSSGANVLTF | TGTGCCAGCAGCTCCAATAGCTCTGGGGCCAACGTCCTGACTTTC
. | TRBJ2-1 | . | TRBV12-3/TRBV12-4 | CASSLEGFNEQFF | TGTGCCAGCAGTCTAGAGGGGTTCAATGAGCAGTTCTTC
. | TRBJ2-3 | TRBD2 | TRBV18 | CASSTSGTDTQYF | TGTGCCAGCTCAACTAGCGGCACAGATACGCAGTATTTT